This T cell receptor (beta chain) was captured by sequencing in a study of shared clonotypes between healthy human individuals (dated by TCRdb to 2020 to 2022). Context from the whole study: A few men and a couple of women, aged 18 to 49 years, made up the cohort. Per donor, three plates each were used for CD4 naive and CD4 memory, two for CD8 naive, and one for CD8 memory. Between about 0.8 and 9.5 billion PBMCs per donor were obtained by leukapheresis. To estimate repertoire size and how much clonotypes are shared between individuals, the study performed deep sequencing of blood TCR repertoires from a handful of healthy adults. To increase sequencing depth and limit assay-specific biases, TCR repertoire library preparation and sequencing were carried out by different laboratories using diverse techniques.

The germline V gene supplies CDR1 SNHLY and CDR2 FYNNEI. The CDR3 measures 12 amino acids from cysteine to phenylalanine. Only CDR3 DNA remains: 36 bases, in frame from the first base. V gives up 5 bases and J gives up 7 bases, and the segment between their germline ends measures 9 bases. As concerns this clone: Its antigen is still unknown. No much larger clonotype is one base removed from it; base qualities were not supplied.

Donors were healthy HIV-negative adults with no recently reported acute infections or vaccinations. All donors were Caucasian adults living in Nashville, Tennessee, USA. Magnetic negative selection was used to enrich CD4+ T cells, after which naive cells were positively selected on CD45RA and the negative fraction became the memory subset. Blood was collected by leukapheresis, and PBMCs were isolated by Ficoll-Histopaque density gradient centrifugation and then cryopreserved in liquid nitrogen vapor phase. Purity and quantity of every magnetically sorted T cell population were checked by analytical flow cytometry. Each sorted fraction had its genomic DNA isolated and then quantified by UV absorbance on a Nanodrop 2000c. Using the deep immunoSEQ assay, multiplex PCR amplified TCR CDR3 regions from genomic DNA. Extracted genomic DNA from each cell subset was spread evenly across all wells of several immunoSEQ 96-well plates, with each plate serving as a replicate. For sorted subsets, roughly 190 ng of genomic DNA, equivalent to 25,000 to 35,000 T cell genomes, went into each replicate PCR. The purified libraries were quantified using a Qubit 3.0 fluorometer, sized with a Bioanalyzer 2100, and then quantified again using the KAPA Library Quantification kit. A separate single-read 150-cycle Illumina NextSeq 550 flow cell was used to sequence each immunoSEQ 96-well plate. On the study's bioinformatics: Because the immunoSEQ output included only junctional sequences and no quality scores, the filtering could not be the same as the filtering used for full-length reads. To assign V/J genes and CDR3, sequences were annotated against IMGT germline references using PyIR, a Python wrapper for IgBLAST v1.9. Reads with weak V/J assignments (E-value above 1e-6), missing CDR3, stop codons, out-of-frame junctions, or ambiguous translated residues were removed. A V3J clonotype was defined by an identical inferred V gene, J gene, and CDR3 amino acid sequence. To compute the percentage overlap between repertoires, the number of shared unique clonotypes was divided by the size of the smaller repertoire. Three approaches were used to assess repertoire richness: RTK rarefaction, the Chao1 estimator, and Recon v2.1 estimates of unobserved clonotypes. For all TCRbeta clonotypes obtained by the gDNA method from a handful of donors, generation probabilities were computed with OLGA. In its TCRdb copy, this immuneACCESS table keeps in-frame sequences only and misses some clones. Where compared with another copy, unresolved V genes explain less than half of these, and the others have no known cause. V, J and clone size were drawn from that table, and D and trimming were deduced from the DNA. Here the sample has more than 550,000 clones; approximately 77% occur a single time. Of the sample, around 1.7% is held by the ten largest clones.

Study-wide conclusions, independent of this receptor: Rarefaction of sorted-subset datasets indicated incomplete sequencing despite the large sequencing depth. Pairwise subsampling led to the expectation that sequencing depth would affect the degree of clonotype sharing among donors. The small number of donors limited the genetic and exposure-history diversity represented. Sharing across several donors was observed for around 5% of naive CD4, over 3% of naive CD8, 2% to 2.5% of memory CD4, and 0.4% of memory CD8 clonotypes. Compared with non-shared clonotypes, clonotypes shared by all four sorted-subset donors had higher generation probabilities. Sampling was restricted to blood, and TCR repertoires in tissue are likely to differ from TCR repertoires in blood. Naive subsets generally had larger estimated clonotype richness than memory subsets.

The rearranged chain carries TRBV2 and TRBJ2-1; the D gene lacks a confident call. The clonotype originates from a woman aged 25 to 39 in good health. The sequenced sample consisted of memory CD4+ T cells sorted from blood. The intended sense of this specimen's cell subset or site label: CD45RA-negative fraction. The sequenced DNA: TGTGCCAGCAGTCGAATAGGGAATGAGCAGTTCTTC. The translation is CASSRIGNEQFF.